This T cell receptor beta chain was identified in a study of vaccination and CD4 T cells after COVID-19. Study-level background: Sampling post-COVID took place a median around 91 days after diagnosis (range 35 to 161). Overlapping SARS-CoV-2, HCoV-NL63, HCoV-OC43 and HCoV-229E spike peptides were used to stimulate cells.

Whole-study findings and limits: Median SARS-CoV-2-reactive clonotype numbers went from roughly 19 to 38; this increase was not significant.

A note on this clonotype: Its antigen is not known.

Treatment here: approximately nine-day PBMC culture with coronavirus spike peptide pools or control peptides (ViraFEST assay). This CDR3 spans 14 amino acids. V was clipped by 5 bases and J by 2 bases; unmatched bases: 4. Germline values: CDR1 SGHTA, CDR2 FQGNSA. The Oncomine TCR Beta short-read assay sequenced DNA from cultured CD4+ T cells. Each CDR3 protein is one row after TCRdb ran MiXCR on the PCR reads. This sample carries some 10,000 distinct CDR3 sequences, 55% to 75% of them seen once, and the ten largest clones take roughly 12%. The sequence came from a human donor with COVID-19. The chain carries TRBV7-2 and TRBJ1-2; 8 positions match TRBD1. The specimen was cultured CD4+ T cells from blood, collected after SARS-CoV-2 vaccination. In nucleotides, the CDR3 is TGTGCCAGCAGCACCACAGGGGGGAACTATGGCTACACCTTC. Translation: CASSTTGGNYGYTF.